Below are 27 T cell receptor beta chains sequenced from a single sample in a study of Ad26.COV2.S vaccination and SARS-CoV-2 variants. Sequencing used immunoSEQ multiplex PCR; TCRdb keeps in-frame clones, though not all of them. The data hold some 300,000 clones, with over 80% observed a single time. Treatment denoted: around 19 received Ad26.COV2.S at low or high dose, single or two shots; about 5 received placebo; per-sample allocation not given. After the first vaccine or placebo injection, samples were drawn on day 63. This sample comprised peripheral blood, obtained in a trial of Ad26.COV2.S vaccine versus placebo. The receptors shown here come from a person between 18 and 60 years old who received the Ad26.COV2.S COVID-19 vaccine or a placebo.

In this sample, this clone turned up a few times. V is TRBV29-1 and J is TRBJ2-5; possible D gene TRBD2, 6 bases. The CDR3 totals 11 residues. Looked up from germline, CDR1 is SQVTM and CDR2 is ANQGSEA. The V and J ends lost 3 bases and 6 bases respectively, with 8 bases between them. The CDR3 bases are TGCAGCGTTGAGGGGAGGCAGACCCAGTACTTC. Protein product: CSVEGRQTQYF.

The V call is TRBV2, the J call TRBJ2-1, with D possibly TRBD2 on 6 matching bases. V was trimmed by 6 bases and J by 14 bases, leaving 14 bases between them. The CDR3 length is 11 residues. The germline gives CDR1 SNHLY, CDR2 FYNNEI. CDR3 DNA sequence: TGTGCCAGCAGAGCCGGGAGTTGGAAGTTCTTC. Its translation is CASRAGSWKFF.

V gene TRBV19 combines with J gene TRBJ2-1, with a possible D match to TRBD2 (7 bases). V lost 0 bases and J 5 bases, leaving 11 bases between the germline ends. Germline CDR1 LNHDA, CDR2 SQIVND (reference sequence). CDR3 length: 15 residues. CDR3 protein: CASSIDGGQHNEQFF. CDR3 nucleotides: TGTGCCAGTAGTATAGACGGGGGGCAACACAATGAGCAGTTCTTC.

CDR3 coding DNA: TGTGCCAGCAGCGTGACATCGGACAGGGCTTCACCCCTCCACTTT. This gives the protein CASSVTSDRASPLHF. The chain has TRBV28 and TRBJ1-6; 8 nucleotides agree with TRBD1. This CDR3 spans 15 amino acids. V shed 6 bases, J shed 9 bases, and the junction held 10 bases outside the gene matches. Germline loops: CDR1 MDHEN, CDR2 SYDVKM.

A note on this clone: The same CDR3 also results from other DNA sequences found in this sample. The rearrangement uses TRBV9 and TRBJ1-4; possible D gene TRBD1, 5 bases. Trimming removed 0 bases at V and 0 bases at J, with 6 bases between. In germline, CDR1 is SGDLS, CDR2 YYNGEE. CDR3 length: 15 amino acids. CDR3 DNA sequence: TGTGCCAGCAGCGTAGGGGGCGCAACTAATGAAAAACTGTTTTTT. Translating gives CASSVGGATNEKLFF.

CDR3 sequence: CASSRGSFSTEAFF. As DNA, the CDR3 is TGTGCCAGCTCACGGGGGAGTTTTAGCACTGAAGCTTTCTTT. This sequence joins TRBV18 and TRBJ1-1; a possible D gene is TRBD1 (5 bases). Deletions cut 4 bases from V and 4 bases from J, with 13 bases between. Germline CDR1 and CDR2: KGHSH and LQKENI. This CDR3 is built from 14 residues. The full variable domain, completed using reference TRBV18 and TRBJ1-1, is NAGVMQNPRHLVRRRGQEARLRCSPMKGHSHVYWYRQLPEEGLKFMVYLQKENIIDESGMPKERFSAEFPKEGPSILRIQQVVRGDSAAYFCASSRGSFSTEAFFGQGTRLTVV.

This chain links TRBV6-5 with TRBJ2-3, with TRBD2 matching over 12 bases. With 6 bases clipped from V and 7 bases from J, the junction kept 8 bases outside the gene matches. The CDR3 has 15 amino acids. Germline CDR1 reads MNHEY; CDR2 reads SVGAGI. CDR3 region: CASRLAGGEFYTQYF. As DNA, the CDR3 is TGTGCCAGCAGGCTAGCGGGGGGGGAGTTTTATACGCAGTATTTT.

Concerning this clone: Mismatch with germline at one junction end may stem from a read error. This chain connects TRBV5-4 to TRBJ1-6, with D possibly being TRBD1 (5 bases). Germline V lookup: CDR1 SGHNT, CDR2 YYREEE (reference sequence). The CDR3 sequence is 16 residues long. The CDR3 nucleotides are TGTGCCAGCAGTTTGGGGGTCGACTCCTATAATTCACCCCTCCACTTT. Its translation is CASSLGVDSYNSPLHF.

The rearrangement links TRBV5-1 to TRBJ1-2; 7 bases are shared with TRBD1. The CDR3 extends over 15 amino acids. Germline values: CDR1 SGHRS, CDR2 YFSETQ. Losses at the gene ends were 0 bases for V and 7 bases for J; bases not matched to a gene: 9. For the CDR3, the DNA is TGCGCCAGCAGCTTGGTCCCGACAGGGTTGGTTGGCTACACCTTC. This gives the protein CASSLVPTGLVGYTF.

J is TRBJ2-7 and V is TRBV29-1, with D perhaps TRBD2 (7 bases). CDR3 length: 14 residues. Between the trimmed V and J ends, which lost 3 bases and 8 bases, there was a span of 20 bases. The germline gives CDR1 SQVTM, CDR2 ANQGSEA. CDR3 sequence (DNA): TGCAGCGTTGACTCCCCGAACAGGGAGGGAAAGCAGTACTTC. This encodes CSVDSPNREGKQYF.

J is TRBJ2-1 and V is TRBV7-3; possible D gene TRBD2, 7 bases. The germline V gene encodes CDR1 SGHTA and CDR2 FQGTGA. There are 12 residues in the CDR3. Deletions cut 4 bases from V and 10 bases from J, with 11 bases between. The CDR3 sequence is CASSYREGEQFF. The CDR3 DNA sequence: TGTGCCAGCAGCTACAGGGAGGGGGAGCAGTTCTTC. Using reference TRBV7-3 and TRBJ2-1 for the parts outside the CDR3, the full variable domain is GAGVSQTPSNKVTEKGKYVELRCDPISGHTALYWYRQSLGQGPEFLIYFQGTGAADDSGLPNDRFFAVRPEGSVSTLKIQRTERGDSAVYLCASSYREGEQFFGPGTRLTVL.

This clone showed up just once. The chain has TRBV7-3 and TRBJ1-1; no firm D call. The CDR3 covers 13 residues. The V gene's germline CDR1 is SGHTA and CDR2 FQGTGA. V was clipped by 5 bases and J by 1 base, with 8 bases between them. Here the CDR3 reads CASSAQKNTEAFF. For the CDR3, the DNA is TGTGCCAGCAGCGCACAGAAGAACACTGAAGCTTTCTTT.

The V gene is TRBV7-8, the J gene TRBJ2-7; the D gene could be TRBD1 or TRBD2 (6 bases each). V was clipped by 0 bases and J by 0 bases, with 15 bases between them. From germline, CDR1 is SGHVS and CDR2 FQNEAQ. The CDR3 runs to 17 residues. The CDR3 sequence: CASSLAEGGRYSYEQYF. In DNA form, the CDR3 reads TGTGCCAGCAGCTTAGCGGAGGGGGGCAGGTACTCCTACGAGCAGTACTTC.

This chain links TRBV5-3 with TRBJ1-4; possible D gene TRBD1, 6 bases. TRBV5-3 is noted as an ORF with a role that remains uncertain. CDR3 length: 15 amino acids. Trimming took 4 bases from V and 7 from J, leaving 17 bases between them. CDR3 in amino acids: CARSPLTGPPEKLFF. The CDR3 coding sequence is TGTGCCAGAAGCCCCCTGACAGGTCCCCCTGAAAAACTGTTTTTT.

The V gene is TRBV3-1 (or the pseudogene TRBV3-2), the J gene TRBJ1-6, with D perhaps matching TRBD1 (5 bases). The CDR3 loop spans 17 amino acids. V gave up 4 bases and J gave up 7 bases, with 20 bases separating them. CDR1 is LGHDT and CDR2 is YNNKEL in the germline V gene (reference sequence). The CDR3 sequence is CASSPPNWGGRNSPLHF. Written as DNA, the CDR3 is TGTGCCAGCAGCCCCCCCAACTGGGGGGGGAGGAATTCACCCCTCCACTTT.

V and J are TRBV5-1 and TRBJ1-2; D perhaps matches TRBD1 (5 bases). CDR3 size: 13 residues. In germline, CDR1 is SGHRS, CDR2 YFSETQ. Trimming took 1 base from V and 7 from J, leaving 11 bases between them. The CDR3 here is CASSLRGDGGYTF. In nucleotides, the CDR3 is TGCGCCAGCAGCTTGCGGGGGGATGGTGGCTACACCTTC.

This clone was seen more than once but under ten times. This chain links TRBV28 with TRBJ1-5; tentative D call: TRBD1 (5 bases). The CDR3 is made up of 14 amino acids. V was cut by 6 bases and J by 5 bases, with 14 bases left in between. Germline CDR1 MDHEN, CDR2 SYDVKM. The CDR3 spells CASSLRQTHQPQHF. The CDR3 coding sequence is TGTGCCAGCAGCCTTAGACAGACACATCAGCCCCAGCATTTT.

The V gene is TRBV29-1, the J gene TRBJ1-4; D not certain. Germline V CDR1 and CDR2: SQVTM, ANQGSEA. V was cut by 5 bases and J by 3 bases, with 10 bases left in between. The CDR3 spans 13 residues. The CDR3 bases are TGCAGCGTTTTGGCAGGATCTAATGAAAAACTGTTTTTT. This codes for CSVLAGSNEKLFF.

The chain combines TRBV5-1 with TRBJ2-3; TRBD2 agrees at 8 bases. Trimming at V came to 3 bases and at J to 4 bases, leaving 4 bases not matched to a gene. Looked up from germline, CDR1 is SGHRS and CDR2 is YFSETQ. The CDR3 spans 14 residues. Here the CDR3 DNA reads TGCGCCAGCAGCTGGGGGACTAGTTCAGATACGCAGTATTTT. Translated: CASSWGTSSDTQYF.

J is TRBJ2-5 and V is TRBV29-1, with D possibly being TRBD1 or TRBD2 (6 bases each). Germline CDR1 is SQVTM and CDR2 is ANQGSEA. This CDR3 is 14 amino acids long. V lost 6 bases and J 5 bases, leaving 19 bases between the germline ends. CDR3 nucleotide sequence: TGCAGCGTCGCCCTGGGGGCAGGGAGGGAGACCCAGTACTTC. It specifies CSVALGAGRETQYF.

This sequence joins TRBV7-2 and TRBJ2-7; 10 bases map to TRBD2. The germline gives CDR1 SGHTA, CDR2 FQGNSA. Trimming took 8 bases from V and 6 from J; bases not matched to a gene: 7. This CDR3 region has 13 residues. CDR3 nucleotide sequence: TGTGCCAGCGGAGCGGGACTAGCGTTCGAGCAGTACTTC. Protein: CASGAGLAFEQYF.

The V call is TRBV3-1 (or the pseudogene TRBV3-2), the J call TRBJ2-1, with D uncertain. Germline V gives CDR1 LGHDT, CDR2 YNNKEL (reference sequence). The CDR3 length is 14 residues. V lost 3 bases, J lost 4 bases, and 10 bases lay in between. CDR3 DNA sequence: TGTGCCAGCAGCCATTTCGACCAATACAATGAGCAGTTCTTC. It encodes CASSHFDQYNEQFF.

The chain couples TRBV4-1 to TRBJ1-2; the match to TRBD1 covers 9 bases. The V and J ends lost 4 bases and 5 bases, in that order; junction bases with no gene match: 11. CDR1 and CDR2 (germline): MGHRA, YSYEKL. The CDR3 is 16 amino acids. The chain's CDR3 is CASSPSQGARMYGYTF. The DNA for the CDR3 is TGCGCCAGCAGCCCGTCACAGGGGGCGAGGATGTATGGCTACACCTTC.

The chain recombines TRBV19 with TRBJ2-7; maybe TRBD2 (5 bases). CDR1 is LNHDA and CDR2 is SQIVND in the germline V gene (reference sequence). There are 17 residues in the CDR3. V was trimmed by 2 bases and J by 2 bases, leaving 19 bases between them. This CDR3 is CASSIKRRELGAYEQYF. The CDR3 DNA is TGTGCCAGTAGTATAAAACGGAGAGAACTCGGGGCCTACGAGCAGTACTTC.

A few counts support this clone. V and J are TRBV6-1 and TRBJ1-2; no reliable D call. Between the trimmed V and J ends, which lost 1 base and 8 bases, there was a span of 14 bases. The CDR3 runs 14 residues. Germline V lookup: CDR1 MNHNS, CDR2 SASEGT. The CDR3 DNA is TGTGCCAGCAGTGAAGGGGCCGGGATCTACGGCTACACCTTC. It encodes CASSEGAGIYGYTF.

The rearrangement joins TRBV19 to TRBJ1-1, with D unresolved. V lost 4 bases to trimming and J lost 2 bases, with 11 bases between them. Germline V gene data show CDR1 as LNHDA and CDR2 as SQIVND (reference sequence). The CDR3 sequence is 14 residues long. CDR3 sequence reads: CASSKVGTNTEAFF. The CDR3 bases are TGTGCCAGTAGTAAGGTCGGTACTAACACTGAAGCTTTCTTT. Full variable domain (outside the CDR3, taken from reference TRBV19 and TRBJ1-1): DGGITQSPKYLFRKEGQNVTLSCEQNLNHDAMYWYRQDPGQGLRLIYYSQIVNDFQKGDIAEGYSVSREKKESFPLTVTSAQKNPTAFYLCASSKVGTNTEAFFGQGTRLTVV.

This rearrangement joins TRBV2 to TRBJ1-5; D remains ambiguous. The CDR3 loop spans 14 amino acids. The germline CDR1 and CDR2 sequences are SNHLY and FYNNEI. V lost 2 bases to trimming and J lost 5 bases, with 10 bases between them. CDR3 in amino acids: CASSERSNHQPQHF. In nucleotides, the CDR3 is TGTGCCAGCAGTGAACGGTCAAATCATCAGCCCCAGCATTTT.